This T cell receptor (beta chain) was profiled in a study of blood T cell repertoires in COVID-19. The V gene lost 4 bases and the J gene lost 5 bases, with 8 bases spanning the gap. Germline V CDR1 and CDR2: MNHEY, SVGAGI. CDR3 length equals 12 residues. Assay: immunoSEQ multiplex PCR; the TCRdb copy retains only in-frame clones and omits some. The table lists around 26,000 clones, 92% of them singletons. V gene TRBV6-5 combines with J gene TRBJ1-1; D unclear. Sequenced: peripheral blood. The sequence was obtained from a man between 65 and 80 years old with active COVID-19. CDR3 loop: CASSSLITEAFF. The CDR3 DNA is TGTGCCAGCAGTTCCCTAATTACTGAAGCTTTCTTT.